This T cell receptor beta chain was obtained from a study of T cell repertoires in cytomegalovirus infection. Study summary: Shared public TCR beta signatures pointed to both CMV infection and a matching HLA type. Points from the study as a whole: The response measured ex vivo was dominated by TCR beta clonotypes (HLA-C-restricted and CMV-specific). Cumulated frequencies of public TCR beta families served to identify carriers of CMV plus the relevant HLA.

V shed 3 bases and J 5 bases; nucleotides not matched to a gene: 1. The CDR3 contains 13 residues. Per the germline V gene, CDR1 is SGHNT and CDR2 is YYREEE (reference sequence). Each CDR3 protein gets one entry after TCRdb re-called the reads with MiXCR. The sample lists about 460,000 distinct CDR3 sequences; approximately 11% were seen once. This clonotype was seen ten or more times. Its antigen is unknown. Input material: PBMCs. The chain is built from TRBV5-4 and TRBJ1-2, with 10 bases fitting TRBD1. The origin of this receptor is a human donor in good health (CMV status not recorded). Some clones in this sample may be carry-over from other donors' samples. The CDR3 bases are TGTGCCAGCAGCTGGGACAGGGGTTATGGCTACACCTTC. It is translated as CASSWDRGYGYTF. The full variable domain, with the rest looked up from reference TRBV5-4 and TRBJ1-2, is ETGVTQSPTHLIKTRGQQVTLRCSSQSGHNTVSWYQQALGQGPQFIFQYYREEENGRGNFPPRFSGLQFPNYSSELNVNALELDDSALYLCASSWDRGYGYTFGSGTRLTVV.